This T cell receptor (beta chain) is drawn from a study of blood T cells in healthy people across ages. Study observations and caveats: CMV status of donors was not determined, possibly confounding expanded clonotype changes. What prevented conclusive comparison of naive and antigen-experienced cells was that PBMCs were unsorted.

CDR1 and CDR2 from the germline V gene are DFQATT and SNEGSKA (reference sequence). The V end was cut by 6 bases, the J end by 6 bases, with 19 bases between. The CDR3 runs to 14 residues. Alongside a J-beta primer mix, a sample-barcoded 5' primer served in a second PCR lasting roughly 7 to 11 cycles. TCRdb processed the 5' RACE reads anew with MiXCR; each CDR3 protein has one entry. The data hold around 1,600,000 distinct CDR3 sequences, with roughly 43% observed a single time. Turning to this clonotype: Its antigen remains unknown.

Roughly 9.2 milliliters was the volume of peripheral blood drawn from each donor. The TCR sequence derives from a woman between 18 and 29 years old in good health. The gene calls are TRBV20-1 and TRBJ2-3; possibly TRBD2 for D (6 bases). The sequenced sample consisted of blood. The CDR3 protein is CSAQGGTPGDTQYF. The DNA of the CDR3 is TGCAGTGCCCAGGGCGGGACTCCAGGGGATACGCAGTATTTT.